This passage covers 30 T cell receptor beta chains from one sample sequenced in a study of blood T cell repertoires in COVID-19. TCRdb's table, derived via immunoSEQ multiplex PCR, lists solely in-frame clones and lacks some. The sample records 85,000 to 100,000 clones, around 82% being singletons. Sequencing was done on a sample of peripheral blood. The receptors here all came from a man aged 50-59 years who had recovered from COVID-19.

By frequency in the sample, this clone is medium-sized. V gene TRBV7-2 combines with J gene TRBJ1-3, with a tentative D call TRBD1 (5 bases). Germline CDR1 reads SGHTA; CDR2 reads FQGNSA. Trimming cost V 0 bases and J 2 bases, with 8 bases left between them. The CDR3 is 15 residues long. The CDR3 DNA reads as TGTGCCAGCAGCTTAGCCAGGGATGCTGGAAACACCATATATTTT. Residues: CASSLARDAGNTIYF.

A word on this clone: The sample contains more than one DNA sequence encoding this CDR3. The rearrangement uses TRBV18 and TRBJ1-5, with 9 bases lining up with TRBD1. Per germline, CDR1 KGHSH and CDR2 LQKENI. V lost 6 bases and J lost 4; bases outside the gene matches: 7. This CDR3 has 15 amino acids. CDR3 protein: CASSPDRGGNQPQHF. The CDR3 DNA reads TGTGCCAGCTCTCCGGACAGGGGAGGAAATCAGCCCCAGCATTTT.

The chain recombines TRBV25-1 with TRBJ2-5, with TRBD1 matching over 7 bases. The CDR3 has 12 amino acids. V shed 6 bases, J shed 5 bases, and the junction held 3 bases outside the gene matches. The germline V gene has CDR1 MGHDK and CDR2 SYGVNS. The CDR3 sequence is CASSDRVETQYF. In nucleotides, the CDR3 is TGTGCCAGCAGCGACAGGGTCGAGACCCAGTACTTC.

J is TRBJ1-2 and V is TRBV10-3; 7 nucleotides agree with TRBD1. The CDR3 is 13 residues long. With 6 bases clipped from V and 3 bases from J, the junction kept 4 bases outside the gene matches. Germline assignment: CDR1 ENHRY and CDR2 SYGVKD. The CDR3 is CAIRGTDYYGYTF. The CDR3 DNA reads TGTGCCATCAGGGGGACAGACTACTATGGCTACACCTTC.

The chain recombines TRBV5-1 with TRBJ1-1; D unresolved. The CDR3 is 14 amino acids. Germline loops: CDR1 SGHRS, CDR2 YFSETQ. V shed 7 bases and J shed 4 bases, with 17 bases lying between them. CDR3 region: CASGKRPSGTEAFF. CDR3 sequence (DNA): TGCGCCAGCGGAAAACGCCCCTCGGGCACTGAAGCTTTCTTT.

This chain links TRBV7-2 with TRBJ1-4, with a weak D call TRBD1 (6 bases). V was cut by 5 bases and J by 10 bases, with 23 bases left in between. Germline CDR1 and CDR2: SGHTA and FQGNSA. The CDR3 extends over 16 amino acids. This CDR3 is CASSMTGLGSGGKLFF. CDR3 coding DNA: TGTGCCAGCAGCATGACAGGTTTGGGCTCTGGGGGAAAACTGTTTTTT.

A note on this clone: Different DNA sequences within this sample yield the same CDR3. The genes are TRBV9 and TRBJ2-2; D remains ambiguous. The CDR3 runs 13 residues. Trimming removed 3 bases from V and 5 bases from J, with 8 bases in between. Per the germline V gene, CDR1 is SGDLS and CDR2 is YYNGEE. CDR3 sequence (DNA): TGTGCCAGCAGCGCCACAGTGACCGGGGAGCTGTTTTTT. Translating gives CASSATVTGELFF.

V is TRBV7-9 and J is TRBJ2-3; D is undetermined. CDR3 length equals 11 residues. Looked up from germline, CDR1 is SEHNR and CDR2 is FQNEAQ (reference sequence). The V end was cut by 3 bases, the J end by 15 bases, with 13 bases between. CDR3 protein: CASSFQRAYYF. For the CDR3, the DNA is TGTGCCAGCAGCTTTCAGCGAGCTTACTATTTT.

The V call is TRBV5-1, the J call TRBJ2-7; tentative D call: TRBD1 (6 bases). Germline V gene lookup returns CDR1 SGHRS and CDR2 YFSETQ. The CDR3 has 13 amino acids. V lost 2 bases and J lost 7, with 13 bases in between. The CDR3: CASSFGQTLEQYF. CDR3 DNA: TGCGCCAGCAGCTTTGGACAGACGTTAGAGCAGTACTTC.

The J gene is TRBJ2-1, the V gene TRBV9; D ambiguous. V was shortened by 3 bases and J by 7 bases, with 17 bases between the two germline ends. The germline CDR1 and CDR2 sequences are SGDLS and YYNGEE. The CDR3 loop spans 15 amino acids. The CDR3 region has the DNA TGTGCCAGCAGCGATCCTCTGAGGAGAGGTAATGAGCAGTTCTTC. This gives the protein CASSDPLRRGNEQFF.

The CDR3 DNA is TGTGCCAGTAGTCCTTGGGGACTAGCGGGGGACACAGATACGCAGTATTTT. Amino acid sequence: CASSPWGLAGDTDTQYF. The gene calls are TRBV19 and TRBJ2-3, with 14 bases matching TRBD2. The CDR3 is made up of 17 amino acids. Per the germline V gene, CDR1 is LNHDA and CDR2 is SQIVND (reference sequence). The junction had 6 bases not matched to a gene; V was cut back by 5 bases and J by 2 bases.

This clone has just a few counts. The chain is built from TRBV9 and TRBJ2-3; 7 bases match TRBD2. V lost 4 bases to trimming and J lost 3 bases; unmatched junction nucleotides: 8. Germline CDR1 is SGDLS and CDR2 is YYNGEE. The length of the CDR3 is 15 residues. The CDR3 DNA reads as TGTGCCAGCAGCCCCCCGGGGGGTACGACAGATACGCAGTATTTT. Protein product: CASSPPGGTTDTQYF.

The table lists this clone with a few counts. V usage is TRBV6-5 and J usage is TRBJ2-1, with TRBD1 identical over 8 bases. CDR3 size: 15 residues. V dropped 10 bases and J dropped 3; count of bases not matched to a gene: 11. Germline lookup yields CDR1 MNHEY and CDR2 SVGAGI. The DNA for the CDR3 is TGTGCCATAGCACCTGGACAGGGAGGCTACAATGAGCAGTTCTTC. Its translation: CAIAPGQGGYNEQFF.

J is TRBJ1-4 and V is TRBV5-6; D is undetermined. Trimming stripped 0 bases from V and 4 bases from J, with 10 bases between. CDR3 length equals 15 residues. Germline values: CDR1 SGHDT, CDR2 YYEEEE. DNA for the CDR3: TGTGCCAGCAGCTTGGGATGGGGAGGTAATGAAAAACTGTTTTTT. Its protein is CASSLGWGGNEKLFF.

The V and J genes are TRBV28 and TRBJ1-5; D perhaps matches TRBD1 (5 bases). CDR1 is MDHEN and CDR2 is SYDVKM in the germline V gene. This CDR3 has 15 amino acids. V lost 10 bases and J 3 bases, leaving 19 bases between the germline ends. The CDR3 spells CATTSGQGLNQPQHF. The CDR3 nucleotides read TGTGCCACCACTTCAGGGCAGGGCCTCAATCAGCCCCAGCATTTT. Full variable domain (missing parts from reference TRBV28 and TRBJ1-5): DVKVTQSSRYLVKRTGEKVFLECVQDMDHENMFWYRQDPGLGLRLIYFSYDVKMKEKGDIPEGYSVSREKKERFSLILESASTNQTSMYLCATTSGQGLNQPQHFGDGTRLSIL.

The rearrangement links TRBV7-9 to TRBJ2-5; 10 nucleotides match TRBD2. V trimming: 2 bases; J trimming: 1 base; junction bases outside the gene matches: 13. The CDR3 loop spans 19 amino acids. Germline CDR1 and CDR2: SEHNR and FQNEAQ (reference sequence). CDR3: CASSLRVKQGLAIQETQYF. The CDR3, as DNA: TGTGCCAGCAGCTTACGTGTTAAACAGGGACTAGCGATCCAAGAGACCCAGTACTTC. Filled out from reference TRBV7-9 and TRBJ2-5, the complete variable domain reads DTGVSQNPRHKITKRGQNVTFRCDPISEHNRLYWYRQTLGQGPEFLTYFQNEAQLEKSRLLSDRFSAERPKGSFSTLEIQRTEQGDSAMYLCASSLRVKQGLAIQETQYFGPGTRLLVL.

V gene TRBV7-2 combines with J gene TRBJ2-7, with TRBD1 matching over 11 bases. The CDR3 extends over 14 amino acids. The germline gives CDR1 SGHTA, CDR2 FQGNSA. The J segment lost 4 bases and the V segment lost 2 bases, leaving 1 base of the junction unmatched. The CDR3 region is CASSLWDRGYEQYF. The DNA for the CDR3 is TGTGCCAGCAGCTTATGGGACAGGGGGTACGAGCAGTACTTC. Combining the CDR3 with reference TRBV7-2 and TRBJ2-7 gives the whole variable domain GAGVSQSPSNKVTEKGKDVELRCDPISGHTALYWYRQSLGQGLEFLIYFQGNSAPDKSGLPSDRFSAERTGGSVSTLTIQRTQQEDSAVYLCASSLWDRGYEQYFGPGTRLTVT.

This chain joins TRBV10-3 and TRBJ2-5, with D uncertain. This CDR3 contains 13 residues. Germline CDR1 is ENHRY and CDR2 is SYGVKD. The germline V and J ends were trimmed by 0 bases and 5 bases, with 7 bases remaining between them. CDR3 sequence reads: CAISESPLETQYF. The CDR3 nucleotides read TGTGCCATCAGTGAGTCCCCACTCGAGACCCAGTACTTC.

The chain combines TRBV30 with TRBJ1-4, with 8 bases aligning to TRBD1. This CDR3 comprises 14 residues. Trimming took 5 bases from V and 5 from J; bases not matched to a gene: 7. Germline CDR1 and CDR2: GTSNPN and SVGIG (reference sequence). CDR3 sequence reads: CAWGQGGSNEKLFF. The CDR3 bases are TGTGCCTGGGGACAGGGAGGGTCCAATGAAAAACTGTTTTTT.

CDR3 sequence: CASSLAGGDYGYTF. In DNA, the CDR3 is TGTGCCAGCAGCTTAGCAGGGGGCGACTATGGCTACACCTTC. J is TRBJ1-2 and V is TRBV7-2, with TRBD1 matching 7 bases. Per germline, CDR1 SGHTA and CDR2 FQGNSA. The CDR3 has 14 residues. V trimming: 0 bases; J trimming: 3 bases; junction bases outside the gene matches: 1.

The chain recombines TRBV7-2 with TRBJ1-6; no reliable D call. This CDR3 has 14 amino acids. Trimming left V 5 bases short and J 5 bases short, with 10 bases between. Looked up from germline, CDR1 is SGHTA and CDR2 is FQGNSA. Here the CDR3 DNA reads TGTGCCAGCAGCCCTTCGACAAATAATTCACCCCTCCACTTT. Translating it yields CASSPSTNNSPLHF. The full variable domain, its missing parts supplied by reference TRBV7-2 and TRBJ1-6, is GAGVSQSPSNKVTEKGKDVELRCDPISGHTALYWYRQSLGQGLEFLIYFQGNSAPDKSGLPSDRFSAERTGGSVSTLTIQRTQQEDSAVYLCASSPSTNNSPLHFGNGTRLTVT.

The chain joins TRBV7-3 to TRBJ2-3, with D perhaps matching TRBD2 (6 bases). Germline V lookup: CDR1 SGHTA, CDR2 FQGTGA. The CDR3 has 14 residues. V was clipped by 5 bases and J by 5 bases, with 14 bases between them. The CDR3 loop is CASSAGRGEDTQYF. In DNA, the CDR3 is TGTGCCAGCAGCGCGGGGAGAGGTGAAGATACGCAGTATTTT.

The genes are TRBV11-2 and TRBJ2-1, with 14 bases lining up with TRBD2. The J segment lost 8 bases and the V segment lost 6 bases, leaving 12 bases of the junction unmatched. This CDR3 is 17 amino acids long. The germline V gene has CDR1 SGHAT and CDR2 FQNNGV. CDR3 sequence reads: CASRPSTSGRARDEQFF. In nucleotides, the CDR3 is TGTGCCAGCAGACCTTCGACTAGCGGGAGGGCCCGTGATGAGCAGTTCTTC.

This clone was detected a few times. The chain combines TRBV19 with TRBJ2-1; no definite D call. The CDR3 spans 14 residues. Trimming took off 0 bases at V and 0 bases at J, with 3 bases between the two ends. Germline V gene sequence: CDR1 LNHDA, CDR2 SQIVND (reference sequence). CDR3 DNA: TGTGCCAGTAGTATAGACAGCTCCTACAATGAGCAGTTCTTC. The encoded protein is CASSIDSSYNEQFF. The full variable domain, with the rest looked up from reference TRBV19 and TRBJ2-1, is DGGITQSPKYLFRKEGQNVTLSCEQNLNHDAMYWYRQDPGQGLRLIYYSQIVNDFQKGDIAEGYSVSREKKESFPLTVTSAQKNPTAFYLCASSIDSSYNEQFFGPGTRLTVL.

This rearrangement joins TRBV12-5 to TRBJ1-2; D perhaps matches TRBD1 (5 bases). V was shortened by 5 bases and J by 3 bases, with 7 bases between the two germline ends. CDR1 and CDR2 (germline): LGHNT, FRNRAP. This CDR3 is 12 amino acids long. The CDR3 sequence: CASGPGDYGYTF. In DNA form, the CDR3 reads TGTGCTAGTGGTCCGGGGGACTATGGCTACACCTTC. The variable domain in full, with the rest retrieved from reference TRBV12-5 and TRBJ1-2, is DARVTQTPRHKVTEMGQEVTMRCQPILGHNTVFWYRQTMMQGLELLAYFRNRAPLDDSGMPKDRFSAEMPDATLATLKIQPSEPRDSAVYFCASGPGDYGYTFGSGTRLTVV.

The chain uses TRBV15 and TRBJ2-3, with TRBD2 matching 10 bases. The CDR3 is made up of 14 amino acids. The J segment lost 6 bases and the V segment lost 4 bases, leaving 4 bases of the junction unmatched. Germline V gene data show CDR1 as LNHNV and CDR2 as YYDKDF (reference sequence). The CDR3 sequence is CATSISGGADTQYF. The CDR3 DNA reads TGTGCCACCAGCATAAGCGGGGGGGCGGATACGCAGTATTTT.

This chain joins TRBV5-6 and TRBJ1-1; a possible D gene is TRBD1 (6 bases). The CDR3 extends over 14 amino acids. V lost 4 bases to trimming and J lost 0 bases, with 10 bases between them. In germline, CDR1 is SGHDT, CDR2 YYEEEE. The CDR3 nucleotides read TGTGCCAGCAGCAGCAGGGGTTTGAACACTGAAGCTTTCTTT. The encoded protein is CASSSRGLNTEAFF. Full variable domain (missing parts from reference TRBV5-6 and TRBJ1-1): DAGVTQSPTHLIKTRGQQVTLRCSPKSGHDTVSWYQQALGQGPQFIFQYYEEEERQRGNFPDRFSGHQFPNYSSELNVNALLLGDSALYLCASSSRGLNTEAFFGQGTRLTVV.

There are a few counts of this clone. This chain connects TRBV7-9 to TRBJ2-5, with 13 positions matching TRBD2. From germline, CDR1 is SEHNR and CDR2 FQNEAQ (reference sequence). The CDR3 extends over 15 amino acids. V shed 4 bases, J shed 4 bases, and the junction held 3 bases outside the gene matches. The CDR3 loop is CASSSRLAGGETQYF. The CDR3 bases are TGTGCCAGCAGCTCCAGACTAGCGGGGGGAGAGACCCAGTACTTC.

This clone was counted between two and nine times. The CDR3 DNA reads TGTGCCATCAGTGAGGGCCTAGCGGGGAGCACAGATACGCAGTATTTT. This sequence encodes CAISEGLAGSTDTQYF. The genes are TRBV10-3 and TRBJ2-3, with TRBD2 identical over 9 bases. The junction had 3 bases not matched to a gene; V was cut back by 2 bases and J by 0 bases. The CDR3 contains 16 residues. Germline V gene lookup returns CDR1 ENHRY and CDR2 SYGVKD.

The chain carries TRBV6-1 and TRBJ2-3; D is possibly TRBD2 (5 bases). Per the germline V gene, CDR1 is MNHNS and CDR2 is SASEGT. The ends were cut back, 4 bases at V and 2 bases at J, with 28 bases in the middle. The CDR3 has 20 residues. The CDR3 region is CASSGIPVGGSSTLTDTQYF. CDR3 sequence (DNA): TGTGCCAGCAGTGGCATTCCTGTAGGAGGTTCGTCCACCCTCACAGATACGCAGTATTTT.